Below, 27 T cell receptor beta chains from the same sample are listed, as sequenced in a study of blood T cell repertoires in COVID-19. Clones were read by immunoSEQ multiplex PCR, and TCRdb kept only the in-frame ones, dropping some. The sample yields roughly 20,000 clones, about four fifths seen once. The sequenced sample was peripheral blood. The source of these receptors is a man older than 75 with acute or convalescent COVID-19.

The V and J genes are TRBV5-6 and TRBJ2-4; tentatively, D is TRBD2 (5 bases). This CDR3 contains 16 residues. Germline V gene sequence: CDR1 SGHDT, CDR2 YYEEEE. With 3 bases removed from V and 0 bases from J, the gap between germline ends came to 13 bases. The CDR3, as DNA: TGTGCCAGCAGCTCCCGGGGTTCAGGAGCCAAAAACATTCAGTACTTC. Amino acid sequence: CASSSRGSGAKNIQYF.

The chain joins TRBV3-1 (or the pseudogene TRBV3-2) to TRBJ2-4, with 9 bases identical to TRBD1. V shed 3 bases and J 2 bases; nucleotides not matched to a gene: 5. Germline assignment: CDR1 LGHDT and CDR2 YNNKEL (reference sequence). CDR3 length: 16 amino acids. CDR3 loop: CASSHRDREPKNIQYF. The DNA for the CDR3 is TGTGCCAGCAGCCACCGGGACAGGGAACCCAAAAACATTCAGTACTTC.

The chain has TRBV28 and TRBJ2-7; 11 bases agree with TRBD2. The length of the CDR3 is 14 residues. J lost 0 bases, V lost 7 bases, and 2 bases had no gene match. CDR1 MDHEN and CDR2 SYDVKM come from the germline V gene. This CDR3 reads CASIAGGPSYEQYF. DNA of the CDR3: TGTGCCAGCATAGCGGGAGGGCCCTCCTACGAGCAGTACTTC.

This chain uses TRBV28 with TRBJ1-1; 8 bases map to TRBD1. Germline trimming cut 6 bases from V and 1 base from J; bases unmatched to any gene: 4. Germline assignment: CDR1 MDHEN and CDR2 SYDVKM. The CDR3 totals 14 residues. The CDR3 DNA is TGTGCCAGCAGGATACAGGGGGAGAACACTGAAGCTTTCTTT. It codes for CASRIQGENTEAFF.

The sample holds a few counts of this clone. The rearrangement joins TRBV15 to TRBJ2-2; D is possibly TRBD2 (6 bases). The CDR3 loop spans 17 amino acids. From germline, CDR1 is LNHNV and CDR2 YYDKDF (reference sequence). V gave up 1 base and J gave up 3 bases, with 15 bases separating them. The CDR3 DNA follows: TGTGCCACCAGCAGAGGAGCGGGTAAGGACGACACCGGGGAGCTGTTTTTT. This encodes CATSRGAGKDDTGELFF.

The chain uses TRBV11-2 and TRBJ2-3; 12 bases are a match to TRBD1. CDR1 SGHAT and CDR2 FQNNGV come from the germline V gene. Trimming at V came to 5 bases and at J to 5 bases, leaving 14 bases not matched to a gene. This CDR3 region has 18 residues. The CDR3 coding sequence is TGTGCCAGCAGCCCAATATCTCCGGGACAGGGGGCAAAAGATACGCAGTATTTT. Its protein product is CASSPISPGQGAKDTQYF.

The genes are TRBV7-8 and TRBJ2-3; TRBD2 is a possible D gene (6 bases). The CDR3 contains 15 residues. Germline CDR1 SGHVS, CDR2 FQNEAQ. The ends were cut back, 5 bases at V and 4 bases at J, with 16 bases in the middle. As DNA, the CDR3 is TGTGCCAGCAGCAGCACCGGGAGAGGGTCAGATACGCAGTATTTT. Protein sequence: CASSSTGRGSDTQYF.

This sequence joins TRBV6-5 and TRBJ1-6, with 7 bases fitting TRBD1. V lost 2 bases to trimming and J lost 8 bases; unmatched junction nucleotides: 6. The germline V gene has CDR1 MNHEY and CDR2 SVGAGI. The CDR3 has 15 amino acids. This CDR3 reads CASSYTTGTDSPLHF. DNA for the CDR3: TGTGCCAGCAGTTACACAACCGGGACAGATTCACCCCTCCACTTT.

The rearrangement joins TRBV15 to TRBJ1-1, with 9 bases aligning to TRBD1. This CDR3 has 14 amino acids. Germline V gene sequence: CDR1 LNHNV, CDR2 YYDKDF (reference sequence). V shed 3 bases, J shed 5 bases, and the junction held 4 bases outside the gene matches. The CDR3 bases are TGTGCCACCAGCAGGACAGGGACAGGGACTGAAGCTTTCTTT. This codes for CATSRTGTGTEAFF.

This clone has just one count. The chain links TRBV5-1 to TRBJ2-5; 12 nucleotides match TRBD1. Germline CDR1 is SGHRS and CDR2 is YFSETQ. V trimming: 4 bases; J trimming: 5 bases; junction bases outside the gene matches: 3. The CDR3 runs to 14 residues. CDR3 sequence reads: CASSQGQGAETQYF. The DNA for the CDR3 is TGCGCCAGCAGCCAGGGACAGGGGGCTGAGACCCAGTACTTC.

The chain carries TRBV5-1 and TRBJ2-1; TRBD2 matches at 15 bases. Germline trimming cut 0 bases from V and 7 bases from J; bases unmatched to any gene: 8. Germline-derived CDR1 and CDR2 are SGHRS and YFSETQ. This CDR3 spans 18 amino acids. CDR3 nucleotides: TGCGCCAGCAGCTTGGTGGCAGGCGGGACTAGCGGGGGGAATGAGCAGTTCTTC. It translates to CASSLVAGGTSGGNEQFF.

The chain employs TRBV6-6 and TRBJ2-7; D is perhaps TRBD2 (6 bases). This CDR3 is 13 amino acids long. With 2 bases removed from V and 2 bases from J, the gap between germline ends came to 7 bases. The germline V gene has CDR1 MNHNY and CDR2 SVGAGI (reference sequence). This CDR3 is CASSYPGAYEQYF. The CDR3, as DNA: TGTGCCAGCAGTTACCCGGGAGCCTACGAGCAGTACTTC.

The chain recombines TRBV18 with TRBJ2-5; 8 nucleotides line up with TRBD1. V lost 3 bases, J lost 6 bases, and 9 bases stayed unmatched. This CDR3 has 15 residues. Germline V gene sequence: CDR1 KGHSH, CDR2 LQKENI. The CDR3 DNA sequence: TGTGCCAGCTCACCTTCAGGGGGCGGCAAGAAGACCCAGTACTTC. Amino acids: CASSPSGGGKKTQYF.

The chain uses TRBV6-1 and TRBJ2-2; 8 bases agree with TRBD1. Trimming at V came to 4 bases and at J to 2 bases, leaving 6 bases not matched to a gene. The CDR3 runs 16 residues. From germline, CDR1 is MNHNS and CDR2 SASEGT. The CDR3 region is CASSATDRGNTGELFF. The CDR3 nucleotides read TGTGCCAGCAGTGCGACCGACAGGGGAAACACCGGGGAGCTGTTTTTT.

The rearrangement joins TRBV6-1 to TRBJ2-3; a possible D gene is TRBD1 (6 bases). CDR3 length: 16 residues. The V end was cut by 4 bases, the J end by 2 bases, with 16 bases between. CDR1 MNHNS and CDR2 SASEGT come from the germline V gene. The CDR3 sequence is CASSAQTGVYTDTQYF. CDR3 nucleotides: TGTGCCAGCAGTGCCCAGACAGGAGTCTACACAGATACGCAGTATTTT.

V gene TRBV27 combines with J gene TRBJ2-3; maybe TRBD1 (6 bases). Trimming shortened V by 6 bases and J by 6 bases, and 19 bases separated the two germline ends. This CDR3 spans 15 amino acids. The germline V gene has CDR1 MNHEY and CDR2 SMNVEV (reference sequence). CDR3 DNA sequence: TGTGCCAGCAGCCAATGGCAACAGGGAGTGGATACGCAGTATTTT. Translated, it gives CASSQWQQGVDTQYF.

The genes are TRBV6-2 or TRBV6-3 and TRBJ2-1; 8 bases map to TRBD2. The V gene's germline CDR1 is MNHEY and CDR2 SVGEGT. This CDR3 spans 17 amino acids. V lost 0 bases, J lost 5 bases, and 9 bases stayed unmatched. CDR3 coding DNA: TGTGCCAGCAGTTACTCTCCGGTAGCGGGGCTCCACAATGAGCAGTTCTTC. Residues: CASSYSPVAGLHNEQFF.

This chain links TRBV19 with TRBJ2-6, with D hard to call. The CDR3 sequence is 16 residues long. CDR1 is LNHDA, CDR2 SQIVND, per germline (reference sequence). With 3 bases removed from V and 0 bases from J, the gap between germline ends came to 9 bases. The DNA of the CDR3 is TGTGCCAGTAGTATGGTGCGTTTCTCTGGGGCCAACGTCCTGACTTTC. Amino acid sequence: CASSMVRFSGANVLTF.

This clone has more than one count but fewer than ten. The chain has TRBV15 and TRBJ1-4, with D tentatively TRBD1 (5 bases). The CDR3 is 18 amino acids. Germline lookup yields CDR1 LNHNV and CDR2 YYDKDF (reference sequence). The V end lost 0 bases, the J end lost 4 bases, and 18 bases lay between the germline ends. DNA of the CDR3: TGTGCCACCAGCAGAGATCCGGGCAGGGTCCTACTTAATGAAAAACTGTTTTTT. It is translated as CATSRDPGRVLLNEKLFF.

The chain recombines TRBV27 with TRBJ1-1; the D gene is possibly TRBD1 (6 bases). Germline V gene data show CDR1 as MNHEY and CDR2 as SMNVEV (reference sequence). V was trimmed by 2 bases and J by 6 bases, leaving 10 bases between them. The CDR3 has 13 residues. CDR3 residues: CASSLAGAAEAFF. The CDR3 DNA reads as TGTGCCAGCAGTTTAGCAGGGGCGGCTGAAGCTTTCTTT.

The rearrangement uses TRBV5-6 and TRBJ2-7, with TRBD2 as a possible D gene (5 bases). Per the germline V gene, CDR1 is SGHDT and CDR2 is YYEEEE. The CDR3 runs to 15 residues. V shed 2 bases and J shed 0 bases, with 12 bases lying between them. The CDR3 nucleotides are TGTGCCAGCAGCTTCGGGGATATAGTCTCCTACGAGCAGTACTTC. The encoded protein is CASSFGDIVSYEQYF.

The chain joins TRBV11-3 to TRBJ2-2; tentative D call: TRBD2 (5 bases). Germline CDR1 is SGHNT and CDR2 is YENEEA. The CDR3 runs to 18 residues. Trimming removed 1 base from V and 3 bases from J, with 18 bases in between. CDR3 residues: CASSLVLGGSLDTGELFF. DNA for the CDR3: TGTGCCAGCAGCTTAGTCCTCGGAGGCTCCCTGGACACCGGGGAGCTGTTTTTT.

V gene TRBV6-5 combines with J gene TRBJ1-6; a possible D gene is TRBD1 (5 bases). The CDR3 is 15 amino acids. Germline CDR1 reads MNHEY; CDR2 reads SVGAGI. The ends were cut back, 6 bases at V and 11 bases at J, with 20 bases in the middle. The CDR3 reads CASRQEGRSVTPLHF. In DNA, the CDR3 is TGTGCCAGCAGACAGGAGGGACGGTCAGTGACACCCCTCCACTTT.

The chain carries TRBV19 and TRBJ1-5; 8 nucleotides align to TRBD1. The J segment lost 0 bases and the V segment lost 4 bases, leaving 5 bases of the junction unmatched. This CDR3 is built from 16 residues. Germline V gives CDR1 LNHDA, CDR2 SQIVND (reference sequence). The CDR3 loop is CASSRADRDSNQPQHF. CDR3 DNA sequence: TGTGCCAGTAGTAGGGCGGACAGGGATAGCAATCAGCCCCAGCATTTT.

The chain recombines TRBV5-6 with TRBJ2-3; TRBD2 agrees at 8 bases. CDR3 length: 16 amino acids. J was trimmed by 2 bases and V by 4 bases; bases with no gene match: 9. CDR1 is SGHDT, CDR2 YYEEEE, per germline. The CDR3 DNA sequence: TGTGCCAGCAGCAACCCCGGGGGGGGGCTCACAGATACGCAGTATTTT. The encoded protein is CASSNPGGGLTDTQYF. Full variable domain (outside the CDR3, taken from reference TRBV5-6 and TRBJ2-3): DAGVTQSPTHLIKTRGQQVTLRCSPKSGHDTVSWYQQALGQGPQFIFQYYEEEERQRGNFPDRFSGHQFPNYSSELNVNALLLGDSALYLCASSNPGGGLTDTQYFGPGTRLTVL.

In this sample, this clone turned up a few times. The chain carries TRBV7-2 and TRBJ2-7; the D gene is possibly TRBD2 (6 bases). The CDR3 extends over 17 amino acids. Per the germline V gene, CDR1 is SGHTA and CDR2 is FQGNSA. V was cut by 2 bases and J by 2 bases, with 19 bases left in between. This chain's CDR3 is CASSLLGGGQGAYEQYF. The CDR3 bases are TGTGCCAGCAGCTTATTAGGCGGAGGGCAGGGAGCCTACGAGCAGTACTTC.

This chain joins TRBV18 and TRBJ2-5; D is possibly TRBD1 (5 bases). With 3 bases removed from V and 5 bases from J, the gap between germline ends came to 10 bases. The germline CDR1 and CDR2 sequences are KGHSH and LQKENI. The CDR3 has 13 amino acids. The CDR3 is CASSPQGWETQYF. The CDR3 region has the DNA TGTGCCAGCTCACCCCAGGGTTGGGAGACCCAGTACTTC. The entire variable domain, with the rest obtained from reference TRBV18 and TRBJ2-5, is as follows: NAGVMQNPRHLVRRRGQEARLRCSPMKGHSHVYWYRQLPEEGLKFMVYLQKENIIDESGMPKERFSAEFPKEGPSILRIQQVVRGDSAAYFCASSPQGWETQYFGPGTRLLVL.